The 22 T cell receptor beta chains below all came from one sample that was sequenced in a study of vaccination and CD4 T cells after COVID-19. The time point denotes: late sampling 161 to 241 days after vaccination in three convalescent patients. Treatment here: roughly 10-day PBMC culture with coronavirus spike peptide pools or control peptides (ViraFEST assay). Cultured CD4+ T-cell DNA underwent Oncomine TCR Beta short-read sequencing. Each CDR3 protein gets one entry after TCRdb re-called the PCR reads with MiXCR. The profile shows tens of thousands of distinct CDR3 sequences, 32% of them singletons. No antigen has been assigned to these receptors. The specimen was CD4+ T cells from blood, cultured in vitro, collected about 7 months after SARS-CoV-2 vaccination. The receptors originated from a human donor who had recovered from COVID-19.

This clonotype was seen a few times. The chain is built from TRBV7-9 and TRBJ1-6; unclear D gene. The V end was cut by 1 base, the J end by 11 bases, with 12 bases between. The CDR3 has 14 residues. Per the germline V gene, CDR1 is SEHNR and CDR2 is FQNEAQ (reference sequence). CDR3 in DNA: TGTGCCAGCAGCTTAGTAGACGGAGCAACACCCCTCCACTTT. It yields the protein CASSLVDGATPLHF.

CDR3 protein: CASREDRGPYEQYF. The CDR3 DNA sequence: TGTGCCAGCAGGGAGGACAGGGGGCCCTACGAGCAGTACTTC. This chain uses TRBV6-1 with TRBJ2-7; 11 nucleotides match TRBD1. Germline CDR1 reads MNHNS; CDR2 reads SASEGT. The CDR3 sequence is 14 residues long. V dropped 6 bases and J dropped 2; count of bases not matched to a gene: 3.

V usage is TRBV2 and J usage is TRBJ1-2; TRBD1 matches 7 bases. The junction had 6 bases not matched to a gene; V was cut back by 6 bases and J by 2 bases. The germline CDR1 and CDR2 sequences are SNHLY and FYNNEI. CDR3 size: 14 residues. CDR3 sequence reads: CASSLTTGNYGYTF. The DNA of the CDR3 is TGTGCCAGCAGCCTCACGACAGGGAACTATGGCTACACCTTC.

The DNA of the CDR3 is TGTGCCAGCAGCCAAGGTCCGAAGCGGCTATCTAGCACAGATACGCAGTATTTT. This codes for CASSQGPKRLSSTDTQYF. V usage is TRBV4-2 and J usage is TRBJ2-3, with a tentative D call TRBD2 (5 bases). CDR3 size: 18 residues. The germline V and J ends were trimmed by 1 base and 0 bases, with 17 bases remaining between them. Germline CDR1 is LGHNA and CDR2 is YNFKEQ.

The chain has TRBV10-3 and TRBJ2-5, with TRBD1 matching over 8 bases. Germline CDR1 and CDR2: ENHRY and SYGVKD. The CDR3 runs 14 residues. J gave up 3 bases and V 3 bases, and 3 bases lay outside the gene matches. CDR3: CAISDPDREETQYF. CDR3 bases: TGTGCCATCAGTGACCCGGACAGGGAAGAGACCCAGTACTTC.

This clonotype has only a few counts. The chain has TRBV6-1 and TRBJ2-1, with 8 bases fitting TRBD2. V lost 6 bases to trimming and J lost 5 bases; unmatched junction nucleotides: 9. CDR1 is MNHNS and CDR2 is SASEGT in the germline V gene. The CDR3 contains 15 residues. The CDR3 loop reads CASRVSGSGNNEQFF. The CDR3 DNA sequence: TGTGCCAGCAGGGTAAGCGGGAGCGGGAACAATGAGCAGTTCTTC.

In this sample, this clonotype turned up a few times. The chain recombines TRBV20-1 with TRBJ1-2; no definite D call. Trimming stripped 1 base from V and 8 bases from J, with 17 bases between. The germline V gene has CDR1 DFQATT and CDR2 SNEGSKA (reference sequence). The CDR3 is 14 amino acids. The chain's CDR3 is CSARGARVGAGYTF. Here the CDR3 DNA reads TGCAGTGCTAGAGGGGCCCGGGTGGGTGCCGGCTACACCTTC.

This clonotype was detected a few times. V and J are TRBV6-1 and TRBJ1-2; 11 bases align to TRBD1. Trimming cost V 6 bases and J 3 bases; bases outside gene matches: 9. The CDR3 runs 16 residues. Germline CDR1 is MNHNS and CDR2 is SASEGT. In DNA form, the CDR3 reads TGTGCCAGCAGCCATACACCGGGACAGGGGGACTATGGCTACACCTTC. Its translation is CASSHTPGQGDYGYTF.

This clonotype has more than one count but fewer than ten. V usage is TRBV12-3 or TRBV12-4 and J usage is TRBJ2-5; 8 nucleotides line up with TRBD1. V shed 4 bases and J 4 bases; nucleotides not matched to a gene: 11. The CDR3 totals 16 residues. This CDR3 reads CASSSQGAAVGETQYF. The CDR3 region has the DNA TGTGCCAGCAGTTCCCAGGGGGCCGCAGTCGGAGAGACCCAGTACTTC.

V and J are TRBV30 and TRBJ1-5; a weak D match, TRBD1 (6 bases). This CDR3 is 15 amino acids long. Germline lookup yields CDR1 GTSNPN and CDR2 SVGIG (reference sequence). V was clipped by 5 bases and J by 0 bases, with 14 bases between them. As DNA, the CDR3 is TGTGCCTGGTATGCGGCACAGGGTAGCAATCAGCCCCAGCATTTT. This encodes CAWYAAQGSNQPQHF.

J is TRBJ2-1 and V is TRBV5-1; 11 bases align to TRBD2. CDR1 and CDR2 from the germline V gene are SGHRS and YFSETQ. The CDR3 is made up of 15 amino acids. V trimming: 4 bases; J trimming: 2 bases; junction bases outside the gene matches: 2. In nucleotides, the CDR3 is TGCGCCAGCAGCCAGACTAGCGGGACCTACAATGAGCAGTTCTTC. It encodes CASSQTSGTYNEQFF.

A few counts support this clonotype. The chain uses TRBV2 and TRBJ1-5; D remains unclear. Deletions cut 6 bases from V and 5 bases from J, with 8 bases between. The CDR3 has 12 amino acids. CDR1 SNHLY and CDR2 FYNNEI come from the germline V gene. CDR3 sequence: CASRDFDQPQHF. The CDR3 DNA is TGTGCCAGCAGAGACTTTGATCAGCCCCAGCATTTT.

This rearrangement joins TRBV6-1 to TRBJ2-3; TRBD2 matches at 8 bases. V was pared by 6 bases and J by 1 base, with 3 bases of the junction left unmatched. This CDR3 has 14 amino acids. CDR1 and CDR2 from the germline V gene are MNHNS and SASEGT. The CDR3 is CASRRGARTDTQYF. Written as DNA, the CDR3 is TGTGCCAGCAGGCGGGGGGCACGCACAGATACGCAGTATTTT.

This clonotype came up a few times. The chain carries TRBV15 and TRBJ1-3, with D perhaps TRBD1 (5 bases). V lost 0 bases and J lost 1, with 13 bases in between. The CDR3 is made up of 17 amino acids. CDR1 LNHNV and CDR2 YYDKDF come from the germline V gene (reference sequence). CDR3 nucleotides: TGTGCCACCAGCAGAGATCGCTTTTGGGGGTCTGGAAACACCATATATTTT. Translating gives CATSRDRFWGSGNTIYF. The whole variable domain, filled in from reference TRBV15 and TRBJ1-3, reads DAMVIQNPRYQVTQFGKPVTLSCSQTLNHNVMYWYQQKSSQAPKLLFHYYDKDFNNEADTPDNFQSRRPNTSFCFLDIRSPGLGDTAMYLCATSRDRFWGSGNTIYFGEGSWLTVV.

There are a few counts of this clonotype. The DNA is left out, because the CDR3 cannot be placed on it with certainty; the CDR3 is given as TCRdb lists it. The chain carries TRBV6-1 and TRBJ2-5; the table assigns TRBD1, which was not confirmed against the DNA. Germline CDR1 reads MNHNS; CDR2 reads SASEGT. The CDR3 spans 15 amino acids, including both terminal residues. CDR3 loop: CASSDQGYFGETQYF.

A few counts support this clonotype. V is TRBV20-1 and J is TRBJ2-7; 9 bases fit TRBD2. The CDR3 consists of 16 residues. The germline gives CDR1 DFQATT, CDR2 SNEGSKA (reference sequence). V shed 1 base and J 9 bases; nucleotides not matched to a gene: 16. The CDR3 reads CSARGSGGQLPTVQYF. The CDR3 nucleotides read TGCAGTGCTAGAGGTAGCGGGGGCCAACTCCCTACCGTGCAGTACTTC.

This clonotype has a handful of counts. This sequence joins TRBV20-1 and TRBJ2-5, with TRBD1 matching over 8 bases. This CDR3 has 13 residues. With 3 bases clipped from V and 5 bases from J, the junction kept 5 bases outside the gene matches. CDR1 and CDR2 from the germline V gene are DFQATT and SNEGSKA (reference sequence). CDR3 coding DNA: TGCAGTGCTAGCTCAGGGGGCGCGGAGACCCAGTACTTC. This translates into CSASSGGAETQYF.

The rearrangement uses TRBV6-5 and TRBJ1-1, with D uncertain. The V and J ends lost 3 bases and 0 bases respectively, with 8 bases between them. The CDR3 spans 14 residues. Germline lookup yields CDR1 MNHEY and CDR2 SVGAGI. CDR3 sequence: CASSYSEMNTEAFF. In DNA, the CDR3 is TGTGCCAGCAGTTATTCGGAGATGAACACTGAAGCTTTCTTT.

The chain recombines TRBV12-3 or TRBV12-4 with TRBJ1-1; 10 nucleotides line up with TRBD1. The CDR3 covers 14 residues. The ends lost 5 bases at V and 4 bases at J; junction bases unmatched: 4. CDR3 DNA: TGTGCCAGCAGTAACCGGGACAGGGGCACTGAAGCTTTCTTT. Amino acids: CASSNRDRGTEAFF.

This chain uses TRBV19 with TRBJ2-7, with D perhaps being TRBD1 or TRBD2 (5 bases each). There are 14 residues in the CDR3. Trimming took off 5 bases at V and 4 bases at J, with 15 bases between the two ends. Germline CDR1 is LNHDA and CDR2 is SQIVND (reference sequence). The CDR3 region has the DNA TGTGCCAGTAGTCTCCGGGACGGAGAGTACGAGCAGTACTTC. It specifies CASSLRDGEYEQYF.

The table lists this clonotype with a few counts. V and J are TRBV11-3 and TRBJ1-2, with unresolved D. Trimming removed 2 bases at V and 2 bases at J, with 9 bases between. Germline lookup yields CDR1 SGHNT and CDR2 YENEEA. The CDR3 contains 14 residues. The CDR3 region has the DNA TGTGCCAGCAGCTTAAGGTTCGGGAACTATGGCTACACCTTC. Residues: CASSLRFGNYGYTF.

CDR3 nucleotides: TGCAGTGCAAAAGGACTAGACCCACTCGGGGAGCTGTTTTTT. It codes for CSAKGLDPLGELFF. The chain recombines TRBV20-1 with TRBJ2-2; TRBD2 aligns across 7 bases. With 6 bases clipped from V and 7 bases from J, the junction kept 11 bases outside the gene matches. This CDR3 has 14 residues. From germline, CDR1 is DFQATT and CDR2 SNEGSKA (reference sequence).